The following is a TCR beta chain sequence with its context. This clone was picked up a small number of times. The clone's antigen remains unknown. The input lacks base qualities; no much larger clone sits a single base away. The immunoSEQ Assay was used to sequence TCR beta CDR3 regions from DNA. The source study handled its data this way. To compute T cell density, TCR beta template counts were normalized to usable DNA, which was estimated by amplifying housekeeping genes. Richness was estimated with the preseqR package, extrapolating to 400,000 templates for PBMC samples and 120,000 templates for tissue samples. Clonality was defined by subtracting Pielou's evenness from one. Tissue-enriched TCRs were identified through differential abundance testing performed on productive amino-acid clonotypes, with a minimum total count of 5 and an alpha of 0.1. Repertoire overlap between compartments was quantified with the Jaccard Index and Morisita Overlap Index. GLIPH grouped TCR beta CDR3s together with public tetramer-defined viral CDR3s, and a viral motif had to include at least three viral sequences and also show V-gene enrichment. In TCRdb, the immuneACCESS table is reduced to in-frame sequences with V and J assigned. These tables do not hold every clone; where another copy was compared, an unresolved V gene accounts for under half, and the others remain unexplained. V and J calls and clone size follow that table, whereas D and trimming were derived from the DNA. Present in this sample are roughly 34,000 clones, about 78% of which were seen just once. The biggest ten clones account for less than 45% of the sample.

CDR1 and CDR2 (SGHAT, FQNNGV) derive from the germline V gene. The junction shows trimming of 0 bases on V and 6 bases on J, plus 9 bases between the germline ends. The CDR3 holds 15 amino acids from the cysteine to the phenylalanine. CDR3 DNA only is kept here, 45 bases in frame from base 1. This sample was taken from a study of T cells in localized non-small cell lung cancer (TCRdb year 2020). With regard to the full study: T cell repertoires of 236 early-stage NSCLC patients were analyzed, with tumors being compared against uninvolved tumor-adjacent lungs. A mean age of around 69 years was recorded for the NSCLC patients, of whom under 150 were male and over 100 were female. The cohort consisted of roughly 240 treatment-naive NSCLC patients whose localized lung tumors had been resected.

At diagnosis, peripheral blood, uninvolved tumor-adjacent lung and tumor were collected and were preserved as a mix of fresh-frozen and FFPE material. For TCR repertoire profiling, the blood samples were analyzed as peripheral blood mononuclear cells. Findings and caveats that apply to the study as a whole: Because of the exploratory design, TCR variables were selected using unadjusted p-values without false-discovery rate correction. A median of 57 of the top 100 tumor clones turned up in the paired uninvolved adjacent lung, and some 28 of those clones also ranked among the top 100 of that same adjacent lung. Longer overall survival was associated with higher T cell density in blood, whereas shorter survival was associated with higher clonality in adjacent lung. Because multi-region tumor sequencing was not done, intratumor heterogeneity could not be ruled out. Uninvolved tumor-adjacent lung showed the highest T cell clonality, higher than tumor, which suggests more focused antigenic responses in the uninvolved tumor-adjacent lung.

The TCR originated in a male donor aged 60 or over with stage II squamous cell lung carcinoma. The sequenced sample was peripheral blood, obtained before any cancer treatment. The V gene is TRBV11-2 and the J gene is TRBJ1-6; no D segment can be confidently identified. The CDR3 region: CASSLDPTVNSPLHF. The DNA is TGTGCCAGCAGCTTAGATCCCACGGTTAATTCACCCCTCCACTTT.